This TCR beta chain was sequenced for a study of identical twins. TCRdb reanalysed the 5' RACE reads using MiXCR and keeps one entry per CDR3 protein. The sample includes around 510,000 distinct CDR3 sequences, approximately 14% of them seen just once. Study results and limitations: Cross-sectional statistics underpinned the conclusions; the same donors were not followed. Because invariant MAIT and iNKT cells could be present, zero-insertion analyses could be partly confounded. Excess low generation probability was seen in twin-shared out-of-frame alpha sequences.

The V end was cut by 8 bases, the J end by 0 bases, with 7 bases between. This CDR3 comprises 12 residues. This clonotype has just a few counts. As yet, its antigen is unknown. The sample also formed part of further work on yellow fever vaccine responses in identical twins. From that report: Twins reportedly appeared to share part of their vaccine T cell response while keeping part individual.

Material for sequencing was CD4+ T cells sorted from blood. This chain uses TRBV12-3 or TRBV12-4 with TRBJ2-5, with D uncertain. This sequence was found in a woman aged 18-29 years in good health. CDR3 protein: CASRSYQETQYF. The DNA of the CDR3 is TGTGCCAGCCGATCGTACCAAGAGACCCAGTACTTC.